This T cell receptor beta chain was captured in a study of T cells after yellow fever vaccination. The study's findings and limits: Weaker overall was a secondary response that nonetheless peaked faster, on day 5 versus 15. Clones that expanded after primary vaccination mostly reappeared after the booster (around 96% CD4, 88% CD8). Abundant bulk-population clonotypes could contaminate the FACS-sorted repertoires.

Each CDR3 protein is one row after TCRdb ran MiXCR on the 5' RACE reads. The sample lists about 300,000 distinct CDR3 sequences; 4% were seen once. At least ten counts were recorded for this clonotype. No antigen is known for it. Trimming shortened V by 0 bases and J by 3 bases, and 9 bases separated the two germline ends. This CDR3 is 14 amino acids long. Germline lookup yields CDR1 SGHRS and CDR2 YFSETQ. The chain recombines TRBV5-1 with TRBJ2-5, with D tentatively TRBD2 (7 bases). This clonotype was sampled from a man between 18 and 29 years old who received the YFV17D yellow fever vaccine. The sequences come from PBMCs, collected 5 days after the yellow fever booster vaccination. The CDR3 DNA reads as TGCGCCAGCAGCTTGGGGGGGGGCGAAGAGACCCAGTACTTC. It specifies CASSLGGGEETQYF.